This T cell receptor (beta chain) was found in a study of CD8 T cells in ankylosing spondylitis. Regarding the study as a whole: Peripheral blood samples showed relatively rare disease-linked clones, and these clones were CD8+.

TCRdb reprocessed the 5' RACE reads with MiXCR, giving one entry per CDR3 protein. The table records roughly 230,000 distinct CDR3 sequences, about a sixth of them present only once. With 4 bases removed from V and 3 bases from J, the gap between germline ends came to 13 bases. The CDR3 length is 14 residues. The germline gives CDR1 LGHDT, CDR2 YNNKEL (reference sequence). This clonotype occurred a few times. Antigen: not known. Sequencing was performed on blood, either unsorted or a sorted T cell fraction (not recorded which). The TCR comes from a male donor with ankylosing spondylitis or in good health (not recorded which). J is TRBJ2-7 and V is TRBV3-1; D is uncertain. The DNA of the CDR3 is TGTGCCAGCAGCCCCGTAATGGGCGGCTACGAGCAGTACTTC. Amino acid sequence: CASSPVMGGYEQYF.